This T cell receptor beta chain was identified in a study of blood T cell repertoires in COVID-19. CDR1 and CDR2 (germline): LGHNT, FRNRAP. The CDR3 totals 16 residues. Between the trimmed V and J ends, which lost 2 bases and 5 bases, there was a span of 16 bases. Donors in Cohort 3 counted as recovered after two negative PCRs, clearance, or symptom resolution. In the original workflow: Reference gene primer amplification gave nucleated cell count estimates. The method was immunoSEQ multiplex PCR; TCRdb's version includes in-frame clones alone and lacks a portion of them. V and J calls and clone size are copied from that table; D and trimming were computed from the DNA. Seen here are some 300,000 clones, 89% observed once, and the top ten hold roughly a tenth.

The source of this sequence is a woman aged 30 to 39 who had recovered from COVID-19. The chain is built from TRBV12-5 and TRBJ2-1; no clear D. Sequenced material: PBMCs or T cells enriched from blood (not recorded which). CDR3: CASGLSFDWANNEQFF. The CDR3 DNA is TGTGCTAGTGGTTTGTCATTCGATTGGGCCAACAATGAGCAGTTCTTC.